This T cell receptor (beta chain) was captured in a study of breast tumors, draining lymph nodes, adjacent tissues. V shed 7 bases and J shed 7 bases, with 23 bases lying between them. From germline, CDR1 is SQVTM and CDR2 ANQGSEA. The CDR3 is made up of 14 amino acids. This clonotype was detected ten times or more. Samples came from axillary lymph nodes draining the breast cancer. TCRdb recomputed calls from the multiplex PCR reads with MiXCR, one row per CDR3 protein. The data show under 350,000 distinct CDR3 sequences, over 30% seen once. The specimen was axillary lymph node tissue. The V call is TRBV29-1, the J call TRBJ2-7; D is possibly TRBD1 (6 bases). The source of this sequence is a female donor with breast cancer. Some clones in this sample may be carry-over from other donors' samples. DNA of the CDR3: TGCAGCGCTAGCAGACAGGCGGCTGGGGATGAGCAGTACTTC. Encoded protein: CSASRQAAGDEQYF.